A selection of T cell receptor beta chains follows, all from one sample in a study of PD-L1 blockade in urothelial cancer. The method was immunoSEQ multiplex PCR; TCRdb's version includes in-frame clones alone and lacks a portion of them. The data contain about 50,000 clones, over 75% of them seen just once; the ten biggest clones take up roughly 1.8%. Sequenced here: PBMCs, sampled around atezolizumab (anti-PD-L1) treatment. The receptors were gathered from a man aged 50 to 60 with urothelial cancer. CDR3s include the opening cysteine and the closing phenylalanine or tryptophan. D genes are given only for firm matches. Not every row has a clone size; where given, it reads once, few, many or a size class.

>TRBJ2-4|TRBV5-1|-|-
CASSLPSGGRQNIQYF
TGCGCCAGCAGCTTGCCATCAGGAGGGCGTCAAAACATTCAGTACTTC
>TRBJ2-7|TRBV4-3|TRBD2|-
CASSSGLGSSYEQYF
TGCGCCAGCAGCTCGGGACTAGGGAGCTCCTACGAGCAGTACTTC
>TRBJ2-3|TRBV9|-|-
CASSVDGGADTQYF
TGTGCCAGCAGCGTAGACGGGGGTGCAGATACGCAGTATTTT
>TRBJ2-1|TRBV4-1|-|-
CASSQQDSLSYNEQFF
TGCGCCAGCAGCCAGCAAGACAGTCTCTCCTACAATGAGCAGTTCTTC
>TRBJ2-3|TRBV5-1|TRBD2|-
CASSTRTSGGTDTQYF
TGCGCCAGCAGCACACGGACTAGCGGGGGAACAGATACGCAGTATTTT
>TRBJ2-5|TRBV11-2|-|few
CASSETGNQETQYF
TGTGCCAGCAGCGAGACCGGGAACCAAGAGACCCAGTACTTC
>TRBJ2-5|TRBV7-9|-|-
CATGQGKETQYF
TGTGCAACCGGGCAGGGGAAAGAGACCCAGTACTTC
>TRBJ2-1|TRBV4-1|TRBD2|-
CASSQATSGGAWAEQFF
TGCGCCAGCAGCCAAGCGACTAGCGGGGGGGCCTGGGCTGAGCAGTTCTTC
>TRBJ2-1|TRBV19|-|once
CASTPQGRDYNEQFF
TGTGCCAGTACCCCCCAGGGAAGGGACTACAATGAGCAGTTCTTC
>TRBJ2-5|TRBV21-1|-|-
CASSARDREHRGTQYF
TGTGCCAGCAGCGCCCGGGACAGGGAACACAGAGGGACCCAGTACTTC
>TRBJ1-1|TRBV19|-|-
CASNREGYTEAFF
TGTGCCTCAAACAGGGAGGGTTACACTGAAGCTTTCTTT
>TRBJ2-2|TRBV9|-|-
CASSVAIRGALAQISGELFF
TGTGCCAGCAGCGTAGCTATCCGGGGGGCACTAGCTCAGATTTCCGGGGAGCTGTTTTTT
>TRBJ2-4|TRBV19|TRBD1|-
CASREQGTKNIQYF
TGTGCCAGTAGGGAACAGGGGACCAAAAACATTCAGTACTTC
>TRBJ1-1|TRBV19|-|-
CASINSLWYYTEAFF
TGTGCCAGTATTAACAGCCTTTGGTATTACACTGAAGCTTTCTTT
>TRBJ2-3|TRBV7-9|TRBD2|-
CASTGGIHTDTQYF
TGTGCCAGCACCGGGGGGATTCACACAGATACGCAGTATTTT
>TRBJ2-1|TRBV18|TRBD1|few
CASSPVGQGAHSYNEQFF
TGTGCCAGCTCACCAGTGGGACAGGGGGCACACTCCTACAATGAGCAGTTCTTC
>TRBJ2-1|TRBV19|TRBD1|-
CASSPGRQGVKEQFF
TGTGCCAGTAGCCCAGGGCGACAGGGGGTGAAGGAGCAGTTCTTC
>TRBJ2-3|TRBV27|-|-
CASSFRAGSISGTDTQYF
TGTGCCAGCAGTTTCCGAGCCGGGAGTATCAGCGGCACAGATACGCAGTATTTT
>TRBJ2-1|TRBV4-2|TRBD1|-
CASSQDSGGYVRHNEQFF
TGTGCCAGCAGCCAAGACTCAGGGGGCTATGTCAGACACAATGAGCAGTTCTTC
>TRBJ2-7|TRBV25-1|TRBD2|-
CASSGLDSGSRFSEQYF
TGTGCCAGCAGTGGCCTGGATAGCGGGAGTAGGTTCTCCGAGCAGTACTTC
>TRBJ2-7|TRBV15|TRBD2|few
CATSRGDSGGLSYEQYF
TGTGCCACCAGCAGGGGGGATAGCGGGGGATTATCCTACGAGCAGTACTTC
>TRBJ2-4|TRBV7-9|TRBD2|few
CASSLVTSGLAKNIQYF
TGTGCCAGCAGCTTAGTAACTAGCGGCTTAGCCAAAAACATTCAGTACTTC
>TRBJ2-2|TRBV7-2|TRBD1|-
CASSLLGQGWTGELFF
TGTGCCAGCAGCTTATTGGGACAGGGTTGGACCGGGGAGCTGTTTTTT
>TRBJ1-4|TRBV25-1|-|once
CARDIQNEKLFF
TGTGCCAGGGACATCCAGAATGAAAAACTGTTTTTT
>TRBJ1-3|TRBV6-1|-|-
CASSVTQVGYSSGNTIYF
TGTGCCAGCAGTGTGACACAGGTGGGCTATTCCTCTGGAAACACCATATATTTT
>TRBJ2-7|TRBV30|TRBD1|-
CAWSVRHRGGYEQYF
TGTGCCTGGAGTGTCCGTCACAGGGGTGGCTACGAGCAGTACTTC
>TRBJ1-3|TRBV18|-|-
CASSPSPLGGAGNTIYF
TGTGCCAGCTCACCATCTCCTCTAGGGGGAGCAGGAAACACCATATATTTT
>TRBJ2-7|TRBV29-1|TRBD2|-
CSVEDGLGFEQYF
TGCAGCGTTGAAGACGGACTAGGTTTCGAGCAGTACTTC
>TRBJ1-3|TRBV2|-|-
CASKRGGNTIYF
TGTGCCAGCAAACGGGGTGGAAACACCATATATTTT
>TRBJ1-3|TRBV9|-|-
CASSLGNTIYF
TGTGCCAGCAGCCTTGGAAACACCATATATTTT
>TRBJ2-5|TRBV20-1|-|few
CSAPRETQYF
TGCAGTGCCCCCCGAGAGACCCAGTACTTC
>TRBJ2-1|TRBV11-2|TRBD2|-
CASSSVGLGSYNEQFF
TGTGCCAGCAGCTCCGTGGGACTAGGCTCCTACAATGAGCAGTTCTTC
>TRBJ1-3|TRBV6-5|-|-
CASSRASNRNTIYF
TGTGCCAGCAGTCGAGCCTCAAACCGAAACACCATATATTTT
>TRBJ2-2|TRBV19|TRBD1|-
CASSPWDRGRPGELFF
TGTGCCAGTAGTCCCTGGGACAGGGGGCGCCCCGGGGAGCTGTTTTTT
>TRBJ2-3|TRBV29-1|-|-
CSVPSPSTDTQYF
TGCAGCGTCCCGAGTCCTAGCACAGATACGCAGTATTTT
>TRBJ2-2|TRBV9|TRBD2|-
CASSVALAGGPPGELFF
TGTGCCAGCAGCGTAGCATTAGCGGGGGGCCCCCCCGGGGAGCTGTTTTTT
>TRBJ2-2|TRBV2|-|-
CASTPGTNTGELFF
TGTGCCAGCACCCCGGGGACGAACACCGGGGAGCTGTTTTTT
>TRBJ2-3|TRBV28|-|once
CASSNTDTQYF
TGTGCCAGCAGCAACACAGATACGCAGTATTTT
>TRBJ1-5|TRBV30|-|-
CAWSGNRVANQPQHF
TGTGCCTGGAGTGGGAACAGGGTGGCCAATCAGCCCCAGCATTTT
>TRBJ2-7|TRBV5-8|TRBD1|-
CASSLVGTGLYEQYF
TGTGCCAGCAGCTTGGTAGGGACAGGGCTCTACGAGCAGTACTTC
>TRBJ2-1|TRBV4-2|TRBD1|-
CASSRGQGDHNEQFF
TGTGCCAGCAGCCGGGGACAGGGGGACCACAATGAGCAGTTCTTC
>TRBJ2-4|TRBV30|-|once
CAWSLRELAKNIQYF
TGTGCCTGGAGCTTAAGGGAGCTAGCCAAAAACATTCAGTACTTC
>TRBJ2-1|TRBV6-6|-|-
CASSLDTYNEQFF
TGTGCCAGCAGTTTGGACACTTACAATGAGCAGTTCTTC
>TRBJ2-7|TRBV5-8|TRBD1|-
CASSFSSGTGYEQYF
TGTGCCAGCAGTTTTAGTTCCGGGACAGGCTACGAGCAGTACTTC
>TRBJ1-2|TRBV14|-|-
CASSQDFPPYGYTF
TGTGCCAGCAGCCAAGATTTTCCCCCATATGGCTACACCTTC
>TRBJ2-7|TRBV7-9|TRBD1|-
CASSRIRGRGTGFYEQYF
TGTGCCAGCAGCCGAATTAGGGGCAGGGGGACAGGGTTCTACGAGCAGTACTTC
>TRBJ2-7|TRBV7-7|TRBD1|-
CASSSNRGPNYEQYF
TGTGCCAGCAGCTCTAACAGGGGGCCCAACTACGAGCAGTACTTC
>TRBJ1-4|TRBV7-8|-|few
CASSAGRGNEKLFF
TGTGCCAGCAGCGCGGGGAGGGGTAATGAAAAACTGTTTTTT
>TRBJ1-1|TRBV7-3|-|-
CASSFTGDGAEAFF
TGTGCCAGCAGCTTCACAGGAGATGGGGCTGAAGCTTTCTTT
>TRBJ2-1|TRBV6-6|-|-
CASSYLLATSYNEQFF
TGTGCCAGCAGTTACTTATTAGCGACTTCCTACAATGAGCAGTTCTTC
>TRBJ1-1|TRBV29-1|TRBD1|-
CSVDITRTGWNTEAFF
TGCAGCGTTGATATTACAAGGACAGGGTGGAACACTGAAGCTTTCTTT
>TRBJ1-1|TRBV7-9|TRBD1|-
CASSLVQGAGNTEAFF
TGTGCCAGCAGCTTAGTGCAGGGGGCAGGGAACACTGAAGCTTTCTTT